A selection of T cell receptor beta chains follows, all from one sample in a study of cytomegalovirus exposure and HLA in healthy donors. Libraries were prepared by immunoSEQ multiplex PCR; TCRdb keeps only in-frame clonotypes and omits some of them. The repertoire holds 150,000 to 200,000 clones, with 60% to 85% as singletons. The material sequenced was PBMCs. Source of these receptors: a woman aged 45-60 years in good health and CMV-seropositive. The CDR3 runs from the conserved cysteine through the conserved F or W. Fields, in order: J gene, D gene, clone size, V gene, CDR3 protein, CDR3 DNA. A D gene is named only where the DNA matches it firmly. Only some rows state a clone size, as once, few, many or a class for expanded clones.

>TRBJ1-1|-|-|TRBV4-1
CASSQDNGGGYTEAFF
TGCGCCAGCAGCCAAGATAACGGGGGGGGGTACACTGAAGCTTTCTTT
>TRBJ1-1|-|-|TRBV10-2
CASLGPGQRNTEAFF
TGCGCCAGCCTAGGACCCGGACAGAGGAACACTGAAGCTTTCTTT
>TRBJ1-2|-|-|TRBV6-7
CASDNEAGYGYTF
TGTGCCAGCGACAACGAGGCAGGGTATGGCTACACCTTC
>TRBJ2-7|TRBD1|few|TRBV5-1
CASSKSGTGPYEQYF
TGCGCCAGCAGCAAATCCGGGACAGGGCCCTACGAGCAGTACTTC
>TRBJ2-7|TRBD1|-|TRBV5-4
CASSVGQGGTYEQYF
TGTGCCAGCAGCGTGGGACAGGGAGGAACCTACGAGCAGTACTTC
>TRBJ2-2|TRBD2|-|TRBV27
CARPAGAIGELFF
TGTGCCAGACCAGCGGGGGCAATCGGGGAGCTGTTTTTT
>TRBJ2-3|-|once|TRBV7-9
CASSLTTGPDTQYF
TGTGCCAGCAGCTTAACGACTGGTCCAGATACGCAGTATTTT
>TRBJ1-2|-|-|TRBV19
CASSIDGTHGGYTF
TGTGCCAGTAGTATCGACGGAACCCACGGGGGCTACACCTTC
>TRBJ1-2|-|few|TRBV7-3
CASSPAGGADYGYTF
TGTGCCAGCAGCCCCGCCGGGGGAGCCGACTATGGCTACACCTTC
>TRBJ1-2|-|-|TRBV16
CASSQFAGESGYTF
TGTGCCAGCAGCCAATTTGCAGGGGAGTCTGGCTACACCTTC
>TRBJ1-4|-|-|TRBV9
CASSVGGSEKLFF
TGTGCCAGCAGCGTAGGAGGCTCTGAAAAACTGTTTTTT
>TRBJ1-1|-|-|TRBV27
CASSPTGEVTEAFF
TGTGCCAGCAGCCCCACGGGTGAAGTCACTGAAGCTTTCTTT
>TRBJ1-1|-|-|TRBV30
CAWSKQSPNTEAFF
TGTGCCTGGAGTAAACAGAGCCCGAACACTGAAGCTTTCTTT
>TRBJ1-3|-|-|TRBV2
CASLGGDGPGNTIYF
TGTGCCAGCCTGGGCGGGGATGGTCCTGGAAACACCATATATTTT
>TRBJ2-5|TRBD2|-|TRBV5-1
CASSLGTSGFTQETQYF
TGCGCCAGCAGCTTGGGGACTAGCGGGTTTACCCAAGAGACCCAGTACTTC
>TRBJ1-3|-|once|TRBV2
CASGGAGNTIYF
TGTGCCAGTGGGGGGGCTGGAAACACCATATATTTT
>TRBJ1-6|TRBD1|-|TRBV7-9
CASSPDRDSPLHF
TGTGCCAGCAGCCCCGACAGGGATTCACCCCTCCACTTT
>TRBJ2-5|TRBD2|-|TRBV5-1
CASSARLAGGPEAETQYF
TGCGCCAGCAGCGCTCGACTAGCGGGGGGGCCTGAGGCAGAGACCCAGTACTTC
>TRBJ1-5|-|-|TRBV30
CAWRGPGVGNQPQHF
TGTGCCTGGAGGGGGCCGGGGGTTGGCAATCAGCCCCAGCATTTT
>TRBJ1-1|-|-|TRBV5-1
CASSPQGNTEAFF
TGCGCCAGCAGCCCTCAGGGGAACACTGAAGCTTTCTTT
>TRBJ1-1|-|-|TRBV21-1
CASSKARGRPYTEAFF
TGTGCCAGCAGCAAAGCCAGGGGGCGACCGTACACTGAAGCTTTCTTT
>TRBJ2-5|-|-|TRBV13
CASSLARAGETQYF
TGTGCCAGCAGCTTAGCGCGGGCTGGGGAGACCCAGTACTTC